This entry lists 20 T cell receptor beta chains sequenced from one sample in a study of early T cells in non-severe SARS-CoV-2 infection. MiXCR, run by TCRdb on the 5' RACE reads, gives a single entry per CDR3 protein. The sample gives 35,000 to 50,000 distinct CDR3 sequences, 5% to 6.5% of which show up once; about 8.3% is in the top ten. The sequencing here drew on whole blood, taken at baseline. These receptors were taken from an adult who was a healthcare worker with PCR-confirmed SARS-CoV-2 infection or an uninfected control (not recorded which).

This clonotype has ten or more counts. The chain links TRBV5-1 to TRBJ2-1; 7 bases agree with TRBD1. J gave up 6 bases and V 0 bases, and 6 bases lay outside the gene matches. Germline CDR1 and CDR2: SGHRS and YFSETQ. The CDR3 covers 15 residues. The CDR3 nucleotides are TGCGCCAGCAGCTTGGTAGGGGGCGCAATCAATGAGCAGTTCTTC. Translating gives CASSLVGGAINEQFF.

V usage is TRBV21-1 and J usage is TRBJ2-7. TRBV21-1 constitutes a pseudogene. The CDR3 extends over 13 amino acids. Here the CDR3 DNA reads TGTGCCAGCAGCAAAGGAAGGGCCTACGAGCAGTACTTC. Its protein product is CASSKGRAYEQYF.

This rearrangement joins TRBV16 to TRBJ2-1, with 8 bases fitting TRBD1. The CDR3 contains 15 residues. The V gene's germline CDR1 is KGHSY and CDR2 FQNENV. The junction had 4 bases not matched to a gene; V was cut back by 2 bases and J by 4 bases. CDR3: CASSQGQGAYNEQFF. Written as DNA, the CDR3 is TGTGCCAGCAGCCAAGGGCAGGGGGCTTACAATGAGCAGTTCTTC.

This clonotype was observed many times. The CDR3 DNA reads TGTGCCAGCAGCGCGCTAGCGGGGGGGCCCAACGAGCAGTACTTC. Its translation is CASSALAGGPNEQYF. V and J are TRBV7-2 and TRBJ2-7; 12 bases agree with TRBD2. Trimming removed 5 bases from V and 5 bases from J; junction bases left unmatched: 7. Germline CDR1 and CDR2: SGHTA and FQGNSA. The CDR3 is 15 residues long. Complete variable domain (other parts from reference TRBV7-2 and TRBJ2-7): GAGVSQSPSNKVTEKGKDVELRCDPISGHTALYWYRQSLGQGLEFLIYFQGNSAPDKSGLPSDRFSAERTGGSVSTLTIQRTQQEDSAVYLCASSALAGGPNEQYFGPGTRLTVT.

This clonotype was seen ten or more times. The chain combines TRBV28 with TRBJ1-1; 10 nucleotides line up with TRBD1. The V gene end was trimmed by 7 bases and the J gene end by 1 base; junction bases not matched to a gene: 6. Germline lookup yields CDR1 MDHEN and CDR2 SYDVKM. The CDR3 is 15 amino acids. CDR3 sequence reads: CASTRQGAQNTEAFF. The CDR3 nucleotides are TGTGCCAGCACTCGACAGGGGGCCCAGAACACTGAAGCTTTCTTT.

This clonotype was seen ten or more times. The chain has TRBV19 and TRBJ2-7, with D perhaps matching TRBD1 (6 bases). CDR3 size: 17 residues. Trimming stripped 0 bases from V and 1 base from J, with 16 bases between. The germline V gene encodes CDR1 LNHDA and CDR2 SQIVND (reference sequence). As DNA, the CDR3 is TGTGCCAGTAGTATAGATCCCCAAATAACAGGGTCCTACGAGCAGTACTTC. This translates into CASSIDPQITGSYEQYF. Looking up the rest from reference TRBV19 and TRBJ2-7 gives the full variable domain: DGGITQSPKYLFRKEGQNVTLSCEQNLNHDAMYWYRQDPGQGLRLIYYSQIVNDFQKGDIAEGYSVSREKKESFPLTVTSAQKNPTAFYLCASSIDPQITGSYEQYFGPGTRLTVT.

The chain combines TRBV19 with TRBJ2-4; a possible D gene is TRBD1 (6 bases). The CDR3 totals 15 residues. V shed 1 base and J shed 2 bases, with 9 bases lying between them. Germline-derived CDR1 and CDR2 are LNHDA and SQIVND (reference sequence). The CDR3 sequence: CASSIGQASKNIQYF. The CDR3 nucleotides read TGTGCCAGTAGTATAGGACAGGCCTCCAAAAACATTCAGTACTTC.

This clonotype was detected ten times or more. In nucleotides, the CDR3 is TGTGCCAGCAGCTTGCGGACAGGGAGAGACGAGCAGTACTTC. This translates into CASSLRTGRDEQYF. This chain joins TRBV7-6 and TRBJ2-7; 8 bases map to TRBD1. V was pared by 3 bases and J by 5 bases, with 6 bases of the junction left unmatched. Germline V CDR1 and CDR2: SGHVS, FNYEAQ. There are 14 residues in the CDR3.

This clonotype was observed many times. The J gene is TRBJ2-1, the V gene TRBV6-2 or TRBV6-3, with 8 bases identical to TRBD2. The CDR3 runs 14 residues. J lost 6 bases, V lost 6 bases, and 7 bases had no gene match. The V gene's germline CDR1 is MNHEY and CDR2 SVGEGT. The CDR3 nucleotides are TGTGCCAGCAGCCGAGCGGGGGCCCTCAATGAGCAGTTCTTC. Protein product: CASSRAGALNEQFF.

V is TRBV3-1 and J is TRBJ2-1; D uncertain. Trimming pared 2 bases from V and 8 bases from J, leaving 7 bases between. CDR1 is LGHDT and CDR2 is YNNKEL in the germline V gene (reference sequence). CDR3 size: 12 residues. This chain's CDR3 is CASSQSSYEQFF. The CDR3 coding sequence is TGTGCCAGCAGCCAATCGAGTTATGAGCAGTTCTTC.

The sample holds a few counts of this clonotype. For the CDR3, the DNA is TGTGCCAGCAGCCCCTGGACTAGCGGGGGGGCGCTACAGCATGAGCAGTTCTTC. This encodes CASSPWTSGGALQHEQFF. The chain combines TRBV3-1 with TRBJ2-1; 15 bases are shared with TRBD2. The V gene end was trimmed by 4 bases and the J gene end by 8 bases; junction bases not matched to a gene: 12. The CDR3 is made up of 18 amino acids. Per germline, CDR1 LGHDT and CDR2 YNNKEL (reference sequence).

In its sample, this clonotype was seen many times. CDR3: CASSLGGTSFSFDTQYF. In DNA, the CDR3 is TGTGCCAGCAGCTTAGGAGGGACTAGCTTCTCATTCGATACGCAGTATTTT. This chain connects TRBV7-2 to TRBJ2-3, with 9 positions matching TRBD2. Trimming took 1 base from V and 6 from J; bases not matched to a gene: 11. Per the germline V gene, CDR1 is SGHTA and CDR2 is FQGNSA. The CDR3 sequence is 17 residues long. Full variable domain (rest looked up from reference TRBV7-2 and TRBJ2-3): GAGVSQSPSNKVTEKGKDVELRCDPISGHTALYWYRQSLGQGLEFLIYFQGNSAPDKSGLPSDRFSAERTGGSVSTLTIQRTQQEDSAVYLCASSLGGTSFSFDTQYFGPGTRLTVL.

This clonotype was found many times. The V and J genes are TRBV11-2 and TRBJ2-7, with a possible D match to TRBD1 (5 bases). The V gene's germline CDR1 is SGHAT and CDR2 FQNNGV. Trimming removed 3 bases at V and 2 bases at J, with 14 bases between. The CDR3 is 15 residues long. The CDR3 DNA reads as TGTGCCAGCAGCTTCTTCGACAGTTTAACCTACGAGCAGTACTTC. It translates to CASSFFDSLTYEQYF.

This sequence joins TRBV10-3 and TRBJ2-7, with 8 nucleotides matching TRBD2. The V and J ends lost 1 base and 2 bases, in that order; junction bases with no gene match: 1. CDR3 size: 14 residues. Germline CDR1 reads ENHRY; CDR2 reads SYGVKD. The CDR3 bases are TGTGCCATCAGTGAGTTGCGGGGGGCCTACGAGCAGTACTTC. It yields the protein CAISELRGAYEQYF.

This clonotype was recorded at least ten times. This chain links TRBV4-1 with TRBJ2-5; D is unresolved. V dropped 0 bases and J dropped 2 bases, with 10 bases sitting between them. CDR1 MGHRA and CDR2 YSYEKL come from the germline V gene. This CDR3 comprises 15 residues. In DNA form, the CDR3 reads TGCGCCAGCAGCCAAGAAGAGTATGGTCAAGAGACCCAGTACTTC. It yields the protein CASSQEEYGQETQYF.

At least ten counts were recorded for this clonotype. This chain joins TRBV7-9 and TRBJ1-2; 12 positions agree with TRBD1. The length of the CDR3 is 14 residues. Germline CDR1 and CDR2: SEHNR and FQNEAQ (reference sequence). Unmatched junction bases numbered 3, after V lost 5 bases and J lost 5 bases. The CDR3 spells CASSRGQGAYGYTF. Here the CDR3 DNA reads TGTGCCAGCAGCAGGGGACAGGGGGCTTATGGCTACACCTTC. Using reference TRBV7-9 and TRBJ1-2 for the parts outside the CDR3, the full variable domain is DTGVSQNPRHKITKRGQNVTFRCDPISEHNRLYWYRQTLGQGPEFLTYFQNEAQLEKSRLLSDRFSAERPKGSFSTLEIQRTEQGDSAMYLCASSRGQGAYGYTFGSGTRLTVV.

This clonotype was detected many times. V usage is TRBV12-3 or TRBV12-4 and J usage is TRBJ1-6; D is perhaps TRBD1 (5 bases). V was clipped by 7 bases and J by 4 bases, with 11 bases between them. This CDR3 region has 14 residues. The CDR3 loop reads CASKGQVYNSPLHF. DNA for the CDR3: TGTGCCAGCAAGGGGCAGGTTTATAATTCACCCCTCCACTTT.

This clonotype has more than one count but fewer than ten. The V and J genes are TRBV2 and TRBJ2-7; possible D gene TRBD1, 5 bases. Trimming removed 8 bases from V and 1 base from J, with 9 bases in between. The germline gives CDR1 SNHLY, CDR2 FYNNEI. This CDR3 contains 12 residues. CDR3 protein: CASRRQSYEQYF. The CDR3 coding sequence is TGTGCCAGCCGCCGACAGTCCTACGAGCAGTACTTC.

This clonotype occurred many times. The V call is TRBV29-1, the J call TRBJ2-1; the D gene is possibly TRBD1 (6 bases). Germline CDR1 SQVTM, CDR2 ANQGSEA. This CDR3 is built from 15 residues. The V end was cut by 6 bases, the J end by 3 bases, with 18 bases between. The CDR3 coding sequence is TGCAGCGTAGGTAGGGCAGGGGCTATCTACAATGAGCAGTTCTTC. Amino acid sequence: CSVGRAGAIYNEQFF.

This clonotype showed up many times. The chain combines TRBV5-1 with TRBJ2-3; 12 bases agree with TRBD2. J was trimmed by 5 bases and V by 0 bases; bases with no gene match: 7. The CDR3 contains 17 residues. Germline loops: CDR1 SGHRS, CDR2 YFSETQ. CDR3 sequence reads: CASSLATSGGPVDTQYF. As DNA, the CDR3 is TGCGCCAGCAGCTTGGCGACTAGCGGGGGTCCGGTAGATACGCAGTATTTT.